These 17 T cell receptor beta chains came from one sample sequenced in a study of PD-1 blockade in classical Hodgkin lymphoma. Here immunoSEQ multiplex PCR was the method, and the copy in TCRdb shows in-frame clones only, minus some. This table holds 80,000 to 95,000 clones, 75% to 85% found once. The time point was: cycle 4 day 1 (C4D1), after 6 weeks of nivolumab. Every patient experienced relapse after autologous stem cell transplantation, and brentuximab vedotin exposure varied. Sequenced material: peripheral blood mononuclear cells (PBMCs), taken before the fourth cycle of nivolumab. These TCRs come from a human donor with classical Hodgkin lymphoma.

As for this clone: The sample contains more than one DNA sequence encoding this CDR3. The V call is TRBV29-1, the J call TRBJ2-5; 9 bases fit TRBD2. The germline gives CDR1 SQVTM, CDR2 ANQGSEA. J gave up 4 bases and V 5 bases, and 5 bases lay outside the gene matches. The CDR3 totals 13 residues. This CDR3 reads CSVRRGRGETQYF. As DNA, the CDR3 is TGCAGCGTTCGACGCGGGAGGGGAGAGACCCAGTACTTC.

This chain uses TRBV2 with TRBJ2-7, with 9 nucleotides matching TRBD1. CDR1 SNHLY and CDR2 FYNNEI come from the germline V gene. This CDR3 contains 15 residues. J gave up 2 bases and V 8 bases, and 10 bases lay outside the gene matches. CDR3 loop: CASRAGGTGPYEQYF. CDR3 DNA: TGTGCCAGCCGGGCCGGGGGGACAGGGCCCTACGAGCAGTACTTC.

This clone has only a few counts. The chain carries TRBV19 and TRBJ1-3; D is unclear. From germline, CDR1 is LNHDA and CDR2 SQIVND (reference sequence). Trimming stripped 2 bases from V and 1 base from J, with 9 bases between. The CDR3 covers 15 residues. In DNA form, the CDR3 reads TGTGCCAGTAGTATACGGCGGGAATCTGGAAACACCATATATTTT. Residues: CASSIRRESGNTIYF.

CDR3 sequence: CASSRQETQYF. The CDR3, as DNA: TGTGCCAGCAGTCGCCAAGAGACCCAGTACTTC. The chain employs TRBV6-1 and TRBJ2-5; D not resolved. Trimming removed 5 bases from V and 1 base from J, with 2 bases in between. Per germline, CDR1 MNHNS and CDR2 SASEGT. This CDR3 spans 11 amino acids.

The genes are TRBV5-1 and TRBJ2-5, with 10 bases lining up with TRBD1. Germline assignment: CDR1 SGHRS and CDR2 YFSETQ. V was pared by 4 bases and J by 4 bases, with 10 bases of the junction left unmatched. The CDR3 is 16 residues long. CDR3 residues: CASSARQGALGETQYF. The CDR3 bases are TGCGCCAGCAGCGCCCGACAGGGGGCGTTAGGAGAGACCCAGTACTTC. Full variable domain (outside the CDR3, taken from reference TRBV5-1 and TRBJ2-5): KAGVTQTPRYLIKTRGQQVTLSCSPISGHRSVSWYQQTPGQGLQFLFEYFSETQRNKGNFPGRFSGRQFSNSRSEMNVSTLELGDSALYLCASSARQGALGETQYFGPGTRLLVL.

The rearrangement uses TRBV10-3 and TRBJ2-7; possible D gene TRBD2, 6 bases. CDR1 ENHRY and CDR2 SYGVKD come from the germline V gene. The CDR3 is made up of 13 amino acids. Trimming removed 6 bases from V and 5 bases from J, with 14 bases in between. CDR3 coding DNA: TGTGCCATCAGATCCAATAGCGGAAACGAGCAGTACTTC. This codes for CAIRSNSGNEQYF.

The rearrangement uses TRBV30 and TRBJ2-2; TRBD2 matches at 10 bases. This CDR3 region has 17 residues. Germline V gene sequence: CDR1 GTSNPN, CDR2 SVGIG (reference sequence). J was trimmed by 2 bases and V by 5 bases; bases with no gene match: 11. The chain's CDR3 is CAWGGYGLAANTGELFF. DNA of the CDR3: TGTGCCTGGGGGGGCTACGGACTAGCGGCTAACACCGGGGAGCTGTTTTTT.

The V call is TRBV30, the J call TRBJ2-7, with 8 bases aligning to TRBD2. Germline-derived CDR1 and CDR2 are GTSNPN and SVGIG (reference sequence). Trimming removed 0 bases from V and 3 bases from J; junction bases left unmatched: 7. The CDR3 runs 15 residues. CDR3 nucleotide sequence: TGTGCCTGGAGTGTAAGTGAGCGGGAGATCTACGAGCAGTACTTC. It codes for CAWSVSEREIYEQYF.

In nucleotides, the CDR3 is TGCGCCAGCAGCTCTTCACTACTAGCGGGAGGGGTTGAGCAGTTCTTC. This sequence encodes CASSSSLLAGGVEQFF. This chain connects TRBV5-1 to TRBJ2-1, with 13 bases matching TRBD2. CDR3 length: 16 residues. From germline, CDR1 is SGHRS and CDR2 YFSETQ. V was pared by 3 bases and J by 9 bases, with 9 bases of the junction left unmatched.

The chain employs TRBV6-1 and TRBJ2-7, with D possibly matching TRBD2 (6 bases). V lost 7 bases, J lost 2 bases, and 12 bases lay in between. There are 13 residues in the CDR3. Germline V gene sequence: CDR1 MNHNS, CDR2 SASEGT. CDR3 region: CASTLPGAYEQYF. As DNA, the CDR3 is TGTGCCAGCACCCTACCGGGGGCCTACGAGCAGTACTTC.

This rearrangement joins TRBV5-4 to TRBJ2-1; D is tentatively TRBD1 or TRBD2 (5 bases each). Germline assignment: CDR1 SGHNT and CDR2 YYREEE (reference sequence). CDR3 length equals 15 residues. The V end was cut by 1 base, the J end by 4 bases, with 12 bases between. CDR3 protein: CASSLLGTKYNEQFF. In DNA form, the CDR3 reads TGTGCCAGCAGCTTGCTTGGGACCAAATACAATGAGCAGTTCTTC.

The rearrangement links TRBV5-4 to TRBJ1-1; tentatively, D is TRBD1 (6 bases). This CDR3 has 16 amino acids. The V gene lost 0 bases and the J gene lost 3 bases, with 15 bases spanning the gap. Per the germline V gene, CDR1 is SGHNT and CDR2 is YYREEE (reference sequence). CDR3 in amino acids: CASSLVLGEGDTEAFF. The CDR3 DNA follows: TGTGCCAGCAGCTTGGTTCTCGGGGAGGGGGACACTGAAGCTTTCTTT.

The chain combines TRBV2 with TRBJ1-2; 7 bases align to TRBD1. Germline V gives CDR1 SNHLY, CDR2 FYNNEI. The CDR3 has 15 residues. The J segment lost 3 bases and the V segment lost 7 bases, leaving 11 bases of the junction unmatched. CDR3 DNA sequence: TGTGCCAGCACAGCCCCCGGGACAGCATACTATGGCTACACCTTC. Amino acid sequence: CASTAPGTAYYGYTF.

This chain links TRBV11-2 with TRBJ1-2; maybe TRBD1 (6 bases). The CDR3 is made up of 14 amino acids. V dropped 5 bases and J dropped 4 bases, with 14 bases sitting between them. Germline-derived CDR1 and CDR2 are SGHAT and FQNNGV. The CDR3 DNA follows: TGTGCCAGCAGCATTAGCGACAGGCTCTATGGCTACACCTTC. It is translated as CASSISDRLYGYTF.

This clone turned up a few times. The chain combines TRBV6-4 with TRBJ2-2, with 7 positions matching TRBD2. From germline, CDR1 is MRHNA and CDR2 SNTAGT. V was clipped by 2 bases and J by 0 bases; unmatched bases: 6. The CDR3 covers 17 residues. CDR3 DNA sequence: TGTGCCAGCAGTGACGGGGCGGGGGACTCGAACACCGGGGAGCTGTTTTTT. Translating gives CASSDGAGDSNTGELFF.

The chain employs TRBV11-3 and TRBJ2-3; 10 nucleotides line up with TRBD2. The CDR3 loop spans 16 amino acids. The trim removed 5 bases at V and 2 bases at J, leaving 7 bases unmatched. Germline assignment: CDR1 SGHNT and CDR2 YENEEA. The CDR3 DNA follows: TGTGCCAGCAGCACCAGACTAGCGGGCAACACAGATACGCAGTATTTT. This encodes CASSTRLAGNTDTQYF.

The genes are TRBV9 and TRBJ2-7, with 7 bases lining up with TRBD1. The germline V gene encodes CDR1 SGDLS and CDR2 YYNGEE. V was clipped by 2 bases and J by 2 bases; unmatched bases: 4. The CDR3 length is 14 residues. The chain's CDR3 is CASSVAQGAYEQYF. The CDR3 DNA reads TGTGCCAGCAGCGTGGCCCAGGGGGCCTACGAGCAGTACTTC.